This T cell receptor (beta chain) was recovered during a study of shared clonotypes between healthy human individuals (dated by TCRdb to 2018 to 2020). Notes on the research overall: The cohort comprised two women and three men aged 18 to 49 years. To estimate repertoire size and how much clonotypes are shared between individuals, the study performed deep sequencing of blood TCR repertoires from a few healthy adults. For each donor, CD4 naive and CD4 memory were each given three plates, CD8 naive was given two plates, and CD8 memory was given one plate. Per donor, leukapheresis produced somewhere between about 0.94 and 9.5 billion PBMCs. To increase sequencing depth and limit assay-specific biases, TCR repertoire library preparation and sequencing were carried out by different laboratories using diverse techniques. Beyond this particular receptor, the publication reports: Because the study included a small number of donors, the genetic and exposure-history diversity represented was limited. Based on pairwise subsampling, the degree of clonotype sharing among donors was expected to be affected by sequencing depth. When a handful of donors were compared, the shared fraction of clonotypes was roughly 5% for naive CD4, roughly 3.4% for naive CD8, roughly 2.3% for memory CD4, and 0.4% for memory CD8. Rarefaction of sorted-subset datasets indicated incomplete sequencing despite the large sequencing depth. Clonotypes shared by all four sorted-subset donors showed higher generation probabilities than non-shared clonotypes. Naive subsets generally had larger estimated clonotype richness than memory subsets. Sampling was restricted to blood, and TCR repertoires in tissues likely differ from the TCR repertoires found in blood.

A word on this clone: The specificity of this receptor is unknown. Qualities for individual bases were not recorded, and no much larger clone is one base off.

Healthy HIV-negative adults with no recently reported acute infections or vaccinations were included as donors. Every donor was a Caucasian adult residing in Nashville, Tennessee, USA. CD4+ T cells were enriched through magnetic negative selection, after which naive cells were positively selected on CD45RA and the remaining negative fraction served as the memory subset. Blood was obtained by leukapheresis, after which PBMCs were separated by Ficoll-Histopaque density gradient centrifugation and cryopreserved in liquid nitrogen vapor phase. Purity and quantity of every magnetically sorted T cell population were checked by analytical flow cytometry. Each sorted fraction had its genomic DNA isolated and then quantified by UV absorbance on a Nanodrop 2000c. Trimming costs V 0 bases and J 8 bases, and their ends lie 20 bases apart. The CDR3 measures 16 amino acids from cysteine to phenylalanine. CDR3 DNA is the only sequence kept; it has 48 bases, read in frame from the first base. The germline V gene (reference sequence) gives CDR1 as SGHKS and CDR2 as YYEKEE.

Using the deep immunoSEQ assay, multiplex PCR amplified TCR CDR3 regions from genomic DNA. Extracted genomic DNA from each cell subset was spread evenly across all wells of several immunoSEQ 96-well plates, with each plate serving as a replicate. Each replicate PCR for sorted subsets received around 200 ng genomic DNA, equal to 30,000 or so T cell genomes. Purified libraries were quantified with a Qubit 3.0 fluorometer, sized on a Bioanalyzer 2100, and re-quantified with the KAPA Library Quantification kit. A separate single-read 150-cycle Illumina NextSeq 550 flow cell was used to sequence each immunoSEQ 96-well plate. The study's own analysis went as follows. Because only junctional sequences without quality scores were contained in the immunoSEQ output, filtering matching that applied to full-length reads could not be performed. Sequences were annotated with PyIR, a Python wrapper for IgBLAST v1.9, and V/J genes and CDR3 were assigned using IMGT germline references. Reads were removed for weak V/J assignments (E-value above 1e-6), missing CDR3, stop codons, out-of-frame junctions, or ambiguous translated residues. A V3J clonotype was defined by an identical inferred V gene, J gene, and CDR3 amino acid sequence. Percentage overlap between repertoires was computed as shared unique clonotypes divided by the size of the smaller repertoire. Repertoire richness was assessed with RTK rarefaction, the Chao1 estimator, and Recon v2.1 estimates of unobserved clonotypes. Generation probabilities for all TCRbeta clonotypes obtained by the gDNA method from a handful of donors were computed using OLGA. The immuneACCESS repertoire file appears here via TCRdb, limited to in-frame rearrangements. These files lack a portion of the clones; in checked studies, under half of the deficit traces to unresolved V genes, and the cause of the others is not known. V and J calls plus clone size are reproduced from that table; the DNA served to infer D and trimming. The sample contains about 2.4 million clones, more than 85% of them found a single time. The top ten hold 0.35% to 0.45% of the sample.

The TCR originated in a man between 18 and 35 years old in good health. Some clones in this sample may be carry-over from other donors' samples. Sequencing used naive CD4+ T cells from PBMCs. The cell subset or site tag for this specimen amounts to: CD45RA+ positively selected. The V and J segments used are TRBV5-5 and TRBJ1-2, and perhaps TRBD1 as D gene, on 6 matching bases. CDR3 reads: CASSLDGTREVWGYTF. The bases are TGTGCCAGCAGCTTGGACGGGACACGCGAAGTGTGGGGCTACACCTTC.